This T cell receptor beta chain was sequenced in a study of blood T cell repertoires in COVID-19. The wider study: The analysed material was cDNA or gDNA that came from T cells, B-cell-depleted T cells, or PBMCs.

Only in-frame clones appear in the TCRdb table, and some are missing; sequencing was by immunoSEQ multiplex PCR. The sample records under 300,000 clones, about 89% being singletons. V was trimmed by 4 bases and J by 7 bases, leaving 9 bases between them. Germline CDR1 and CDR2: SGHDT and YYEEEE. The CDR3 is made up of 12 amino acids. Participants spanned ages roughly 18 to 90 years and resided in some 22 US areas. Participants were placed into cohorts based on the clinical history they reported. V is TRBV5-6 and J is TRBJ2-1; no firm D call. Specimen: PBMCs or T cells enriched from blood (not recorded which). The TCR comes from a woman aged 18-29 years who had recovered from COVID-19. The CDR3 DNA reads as TGTGCCAGCAGCACCCAAACAAATGAGCAGTTCTTC. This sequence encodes CASSTQTNEQFF. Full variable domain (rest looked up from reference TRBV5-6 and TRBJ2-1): DAGVTQSPTHLIKTRGQQVTLRCSPKSGHDTVSWYQQALGQGPQFIFQYYEEEERQRGNFPDRFSGHQFPNYSSELNVNALLLGDSALYLCASSTQTNEQFFGPGTRLTVL.